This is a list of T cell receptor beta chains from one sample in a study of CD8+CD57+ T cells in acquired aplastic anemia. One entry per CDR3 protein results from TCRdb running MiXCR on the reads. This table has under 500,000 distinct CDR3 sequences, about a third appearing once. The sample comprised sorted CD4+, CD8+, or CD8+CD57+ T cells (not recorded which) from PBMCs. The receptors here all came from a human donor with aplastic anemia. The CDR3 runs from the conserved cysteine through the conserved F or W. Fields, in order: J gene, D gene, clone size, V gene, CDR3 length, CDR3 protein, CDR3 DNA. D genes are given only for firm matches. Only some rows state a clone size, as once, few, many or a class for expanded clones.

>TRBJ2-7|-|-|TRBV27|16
CASSGDRFGWTYEQYF
TGTGCCAGCAGTGGCGACAGGTTTGGGTGGACCTACGAGCAGTACTTC
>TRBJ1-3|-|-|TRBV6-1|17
CASTTNPGRSSGNTIYF
TGTGCCAGCACCACCAATCCAGGACGGAGCTCTGGAAACACCATATATTTT
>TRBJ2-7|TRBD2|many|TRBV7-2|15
CASSLVGGATYEQYF
TGTGCCAGCAGCTTAGTCGGGGGGGCGACCTACGAGCAGTACTTC
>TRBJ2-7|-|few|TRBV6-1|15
CASSTSDGVIYEQYF
TGTGCCAGCAGTACATCGGACGGAGTTATCTACGAGCAGTACTTC
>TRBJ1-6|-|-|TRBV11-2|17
CASSLDLGTLDNSPLHF
TGTGCCAGCAGCTTAGATCTTGGCACGTTGGATAATTCACCCCTCCACTTT
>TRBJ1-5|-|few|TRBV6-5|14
CASSYVTLNQPQHF
TGTGCCAGCAGTTACGTCACTCTCAATCAGCCCCAGCATTTT
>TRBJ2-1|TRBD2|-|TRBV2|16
CASSYSAGGGSNEQFF
TGTGCCAGCAGTTACTCTGCGGGGGGCGGATCCAATGAGCAGTTCTTC
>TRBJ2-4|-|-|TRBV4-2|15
CASSPQLGSKNIQYF
TGTGCCAGCAGCCCACAACTCGGCAGCAAAAACATTCAGTACTTC
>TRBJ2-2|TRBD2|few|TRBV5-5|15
CASSLVRGATGELFF
TGTGCCAGCAGCTTGGTGCGGGGGGCCACCGGGGAGCTGTTTTTT
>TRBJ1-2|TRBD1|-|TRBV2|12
CAVKQGATGYTF
TGTGCCGTTAAACAGGGGGCGACTGGCTACACCTTC
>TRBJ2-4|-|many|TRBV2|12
CASNREGGVQYF
TGTGCCAGCAATCGAGAGGGGGGGGTTCAGTACTTC
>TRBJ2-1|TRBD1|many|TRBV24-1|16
CATSVRGQGAYNEQFF
TGTGCCACCAGTGTCCGGGGACAGGGGGCCTACAATGAGCAGTTCTTC
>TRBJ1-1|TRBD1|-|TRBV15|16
CATSREVQGARTEAFF
TGTGCCACCAGCAGAGAGGTACAGGGGGCGAGGACTGAAGCTTTCTTT
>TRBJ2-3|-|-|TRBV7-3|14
CASSRAGPTDTQYF
TGTGCCAGCAGCCGAGCGGGCCCCACAGATACGCAGTATTTT
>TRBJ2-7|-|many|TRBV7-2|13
CASSQSWFDEQYF
TGTGCCAGCAGCCAAAGTTGGTTCGACGAGCAGTACTTC
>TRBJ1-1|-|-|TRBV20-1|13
CSAIRTENTEAFF
TGCAGTGCTATTCGGACAGAGAACACTGAAGCTTTCTTT
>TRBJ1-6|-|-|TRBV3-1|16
CASSQVSSYTHSPLHF
TGTGCCAGCAGCCAAGTTTCGTCGTACACCCATTCACCCCTCCACTTT
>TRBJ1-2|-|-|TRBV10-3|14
CAISEGVSAIRYTF
TGTGCCATCAGTGAGGGGGTTTCGGCAATCCGCTACACCTTC
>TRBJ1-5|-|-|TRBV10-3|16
CASSPGVGDSNQPQHF
TGTGCCAGCAGCCCTGGGGTGGGGGATAGCAATCAGCCCCAGCATTTT
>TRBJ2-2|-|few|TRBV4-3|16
CASSQGTTLNTGELFF
TGCGCCAGCAGCCAGGGGACAACCCTGAACACCGGGGAGCTGTTTTTT
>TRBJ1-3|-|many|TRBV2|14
CASSESGLGNTIYF
TGTGCCAGCAGTGAATCAGGGTTGGGAAACACCATATATTTT
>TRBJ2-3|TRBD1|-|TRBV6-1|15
CASIRDRMSTDTQYF
TGTGCCAGCATCCGGGACAGGATGAGCACAGATACGCAGTATTTT
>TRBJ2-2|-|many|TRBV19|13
CASTYEADGELFF
TGTGCCAGTACCTATGAGGCTGACGGGGAGCTGTTTTTT
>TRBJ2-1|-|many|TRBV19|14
CASRGWGADNEQFF
TGTGCCAGTAGGGGGTGGGGGGCAGACAATGAGCAGTTCTTC
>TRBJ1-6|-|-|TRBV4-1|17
CASSQVGRVPPNSPLHF
TGCGCCAGCAGCCAAGTTGGGAGGGTCCCTCCTAATTCACCCCTCCACTTT
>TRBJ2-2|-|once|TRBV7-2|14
CVSQGLRGHGELFF
TGTGTCAGCCAAGGTCTTCGAGGTCACGGGGAGCTGTTTTTT
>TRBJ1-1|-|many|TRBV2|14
CASSAQGWSTEAFF
TGTGCCAGCAGTGCCCAGGGGTGGAGCACTGAAGCTTTCTTT
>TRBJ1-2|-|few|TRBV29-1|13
CSLSATGVYGYTF
TGCAGTTTATCAGCGACCGGGGTCTATGGCTACACCTTC
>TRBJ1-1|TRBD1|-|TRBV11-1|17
CASSAQNRGGMNTEAFF
TGTGCCAGCAGCGCACAGAACAGGGGAGGGATGAACACTGAAGCTTTCTTT
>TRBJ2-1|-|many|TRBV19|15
CASTPNSGTSNEQFF
TGTGCCAGTACCCCCAATTCTGGGACCTCCAATGAGCAGTTCTTC
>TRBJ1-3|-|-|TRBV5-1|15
CASSSSGLAGNTIYF
TGCGCCAGCAGCTCATCAGGGCTGGCTGGAAACACCATATATTTT
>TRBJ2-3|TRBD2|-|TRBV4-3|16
CASSGGLAGPADTQYF
TGCGCCAGCAGCGGAGGACTAGCGGGCCCCGCAGATACGCAGTATTTT
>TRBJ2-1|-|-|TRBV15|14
CATTRGRDYNEQFF
TGTGCCACCACCCGGGGGCGCGACTACAATGAGCAGTTCTTC
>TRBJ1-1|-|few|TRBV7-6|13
CASSKSWNTEAFF
TGTGCCAGCAGTAAATCATGGAACACTGAAGCTTTCTTT
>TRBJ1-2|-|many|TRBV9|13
CASSRVREGGYTF
TGTGCCAGCAGCCGCGTGCGGGAGGGTGGCTACACCTTC